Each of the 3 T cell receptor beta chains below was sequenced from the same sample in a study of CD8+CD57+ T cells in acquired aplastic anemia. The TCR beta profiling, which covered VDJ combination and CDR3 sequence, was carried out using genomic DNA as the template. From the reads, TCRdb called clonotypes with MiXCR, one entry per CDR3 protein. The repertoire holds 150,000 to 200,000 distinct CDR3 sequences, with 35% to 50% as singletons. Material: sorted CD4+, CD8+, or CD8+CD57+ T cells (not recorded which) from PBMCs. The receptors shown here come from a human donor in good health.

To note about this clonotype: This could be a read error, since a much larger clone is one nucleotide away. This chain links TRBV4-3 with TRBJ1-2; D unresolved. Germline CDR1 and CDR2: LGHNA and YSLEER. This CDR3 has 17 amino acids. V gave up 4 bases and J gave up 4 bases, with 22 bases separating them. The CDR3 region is CASSPGPNRRPLYGYTF. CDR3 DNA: TGCGCCAGCAGCCCCGGGCCGAATAGGCGACCCCTCTATGGCTACACCTTC.

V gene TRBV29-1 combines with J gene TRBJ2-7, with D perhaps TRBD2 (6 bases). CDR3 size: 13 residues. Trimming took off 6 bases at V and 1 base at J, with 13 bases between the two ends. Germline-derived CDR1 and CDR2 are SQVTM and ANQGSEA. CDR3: CSVWSGGSYEQYF. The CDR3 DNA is TGCAGCGTGTGGTCAGGAGGGTCCTACGAGCAGTACTTC.

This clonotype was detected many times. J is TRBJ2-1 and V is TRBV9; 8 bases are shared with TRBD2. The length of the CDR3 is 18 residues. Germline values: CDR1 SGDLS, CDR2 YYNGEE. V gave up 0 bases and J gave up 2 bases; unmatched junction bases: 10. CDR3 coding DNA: TGTGCCAGCAGCGTAGGTTATAGCGGGATGGCCCCCTACAATGAGCAGTTCTTC. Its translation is CASSVGYSGMAPYNEQFF.